Below, 6 T cell receptor beta chains from the same sample are listed, as sequenced in a study of vaccination and CD4 T cells after COVID-19. Sequence data for DNA of cultured CD4+ T cells were generated by the Oncomine TCR Beta short-read assay. TCRdb re-called the PCR reads through MiXCR, storing one row per CDR3 protein. Of some 15,000 distinct CDR3 sequences in the sample, approximately 54% were seen once. The antigens of these receptors remain unknown. The time point is: late sampling 161 to 241 days after vaccination in a few convalescent patients. Treatment given: approximately nine-day PBMC culture with coronavirus spike peptide pools or control peptides (ViraFEST assay). The sample here was CD4+ T cells from blood, cultured in vitro, taken about 7 months after SARS-CoV-2 vaccination. The receptors originated from a human donor who had recovered from COVID-19.

This clonotype was picked up a small number of times. The chain carries TRBV20-1 and TRBJ1-2, with TRBD1 matching 7 bases. CDR3 length: 13 residues. CDR1 and CDR2 from the germline V gene are DFQATT and SNEGSKA (reference sequence). The trim removed 5 bases at V and 2 bases at J, leaving 5 bases unmatched. The CDR3: CSAWDSQNYGYTF. CDR3 coding DNA: TGCAGTGCTTGGGACAGTCAAAACTATGGCTACACCTTC.

A note on this clonotype: A far larger clone is one nucleotide away, so this likely arose from a read error. This chain joins TRBV10-3 and TRBJ1-5; tentative D call: TRBD1 (6 bases). V dropped 5 bases and J dropped 3 bases, with 14 bases sitting between them. This CDR3 is built from 15 residues. Germline values: CDR1 ENHRY, CDR2 SYGVKD. CDR3 nucleotide sequence: TGTGCCATCAGTCTCGCAGGGGAGGTCAATCAGCCCCAGCATTTT. As protein: CAISLAGEVNQPQHF.

CDR3 DNA sequence: TGCGCCAGCAGCCACGGGACAGACCAAGAGACCCAGTACTTC. It yields the protein CASSHGTDQETQYF. This chain uses TRBV5-1 with TRBJ2-5; TRBD1 agrees at 7 bases. The germline V gene encodes CDR1 SGHRS and CDR2 YFSETQ. Losses at the gene ends were 4 bases for V and 0 bases for J; bases not matched to a gene: 3. The CDR3 consists of 14 residues. Based on the CDR3 plus reference TRBV5-1 and TRBJ2-5, the full variable domain is KAGVTQTPRYLIKTRGQQVTLSCSPISGHRSVSWYQQTPGQGLQFLFEYFSETQRNKGNFPGRFSGRQFSNSRSEMNVSTLELGDSALYLCASSHGTDQETQYFGPGTRLLVL.

J is TRBJ2-5 and V is TRBV23-1; possibly TRBD1 or TRBD2 for D (7 bases each). TRBV23-1 falls under the ORF class, with uncertain function. This CDR3 has 15 amino acids. Between the trimmed V and J ends, which lost 5 bases and 5 bases, there was a span of 18 bases. CDR3 loop: CASSTLTGEGETQYF. The CDR3, as DNA: TGCGCCAGCAGTACTCTAACAGGGGAGGGGGAGACCCAGTACTTC.

The chain uses TRBV15 and TRBJ2-1, with 9 bases identical to TRBD2. V lost 5 bases, J lost 4 bases, and 6 bases stayed unmatched. The V gene's germline CDR1 is LNHNV and CDR2 YYDKDF (reference sequence). This CDR3 is built from 15 residues. The CDR3 region has the DNA TGTGCCACCAGCGGCAGACTAGCGGCTTACAATGAGCAGTTCTTC. Translating it yields CATSGRLAAYNEQFF. Looking up the rest from reference TRBV15 and TRBJ2-1 gives the full variable domain: DAMVIQNPRYQVTQFGKPVTLSCSQTLNHNVMYWYQQKSSQAPKLLFHYYDKDFNNEADTPDNFQSRRPNTSFCFLDIRSPGLGDTAMYLCATSGRLAAYNEQFFGPGTRLTVL.

The chain employs TRBV23-1 and TRBJ1-2; perhaps TRBD1 as D (5 bases). TRBV23-1 is flagged as an ORF with uncertain function. There are 20 residues in the CDR3. V was shortened by 0 bases and J by 4 bases, with 27 bases between the two germline ends. Here the CDR3 DNA reads TGCGCCAGCAGTCAATCTTATGTCGAAGAAGGGGTGCACATTGGCTATGGCTACACCTTC. It yields the protein CASSQSYVEEGVHIGYGYTF.